These 15 T cell receptor beta chains originate from one sample sequenced in a study of T cells in localized non-small cell lung cancer. Sequencing was performed with immunoSEQ multiplex PCR; in TCRdb, only in-frame clones are kept and a portion is missing. The sample lists tens of thousands of clones, around 90% occurring once. The sample was peripheral blood, taken before any cancer treatment. The receptor set was obtained from a man aged 40-75 years with stage I squamous cell lung carcinoma.

This CDR3 reads CASSELAGAYNEQFF. CDR3 coding DNA: TGTGCCAGCAGTGAACTAGCGGGAGCGTACAATGAGCAGTTCTTC. V usage is TRBV6-1 and J usage is TRBJ2-1, with 10 bases lining up with TRBD2. Germline CDR1 is MNHNS and CDR2 is SASEGT. V was clipped by 2 bases and J by 4 bases; unmatched bases: 2. This CDR3 spans 15 amino acids.

This chain links TRBV9 with TRBJ1-1; D not resolved. Germline values: CDR1 SGDLS, CDR2 YYNGEE. This CDR3 has 13 amino acids. Trimming stripped 4 bases from V and 5 bases from J, with 12 bases between. CDR3 loop: CASSPPRSTEAFF. Here the CDR3 DNA reads TGTGCCAGCAGCCCTCCTAGGTCTACTGAAGCTTTCTTT.

The gene calls are TRBV7-2 and TRBJ2-2; a weak D match, TRBD2 (6 bases). The CDR3 consists of 16 residues. Germline assignment: CDR1 SGHTA and CDR2 FQGNSA. Trimming removed 2 bases from V and 3 bases from J, with 13 bases in between. The chain's CDR3 is CASSLMRRRDTGELFF. The DNA of the CDR3 is TGTGCCAGCAGCTTAATGCGGAGGAGGGACACCGGGGAGCTGTTTTTT.

The CDR3 coding sequence is TGTGCCATCAGTGAGTCTAAGCGGGAGGAGGAGACCCAGTACTTC. Its protein product is CAISESKREEETQYF. The V and J genes are TRBV10-3 and TRBJ2-5; 9 bases are a match to TRBD2. The J segment lost 5 bases and the V segment lost 0 bases, leaving 4 bases of the junction unmatched. This CDR3 comprises 15 residues. CDR1 is ENHRY, CDR2 SYGVKD, per germline.

The chain joins TRBV11-3 to TRBJ2-3; 10 nucleotides agree with TRBD2. The CDR3 covers 15 residues. From germline, CDR1 is SGHNT and CDR2 YENEEA. J was trimmed by 2 bases and V by 3 bases; bases with no gene match: 2. The CDR3 loop is CASSLGTSVTDTQYF. CDR3 nucleotide sequence: TGTGCCAGCAGCTTGGGGACTAGCGTCACAGATACGCAGTATTTT.

This clone was picked up one time. This chain connects TRBV6-1 to TRBJ2-7; D may be TRBD1 (5 bases). Trimming took off 2 bases at V and 5 bases at J, with 13 bases between the two ends. The germline gives CDR1 MNHNS, CDR2 SASEGT. The CDR3 consists of 14 residues. As DNA, the CDR3 is TGTGCCAGCAGTGAATCAGGACGGACAAACGAGCAGTACTTC. Protein: CASSESGRTNEQYF.

The chain has TRBV6-5 and TRBJ2-7; possible D gene TRBD2, 6 bases. The V end was cut by 4 bases, the J end by 2 bases, with 12 bases between. The V gene's germline CDR1 is MNHEY and CDR2 SVGAGI. This CDR3 spans 14 amino acids. CDR3 coding DNA: TGTGCCAGCAGTTTACCGGGAGCCCCCTACGAGCAGTACTTC. Translated: CASSLPGAPYEQYF.

V and J are TRBV19 and TRBJ1-4; 7 bases are shared with TRBD1. CDR1 is LNHDA and CDR2 is SQIVND in the germline V gene (reference sequence). This CDR3 is built from 15 residues. V shed 5 bases, J shed 10 bases, and the junction held 13 bases outside the gene matches. The CDR3, as DNA: TGTGCCAGTAGTGCCCCGGGACAGCTGGTCGGAAAACTGTTTTTT. Its translation is CASSAPGQLVGKLFF.

This chain links TRBV7-3 with TRBJ2-1; D is possibly TRBD1 (5 bases). CDR1 is SGHTA and CDR2 is FQGTGA in the germline V gene. V was cut by 5 bases and J by 6 bases, with 14 bases left in between. The CDR3 runs 14 residues. The CDR3 region is CASSTSGSLNEQFF. DNA for the CDR3: TGTGCCAGCAGCACCTCAGGGTCCCTCAATGAGCAGTTCTTC.

The V and J genes are TRBV21-1 and TRBJ2-7; the D call of TRBD2 is as the table states it, not checked on the DNA. TRBV21-1 corresponds to a pseudogene. CDR3 length: 17 amino acids. The CDR3 nucleotides are TGTGCCAGCAGCAAACCCGGGACTAGCGGGCCCTCCTACGAGCAGTACTTC. This sequence encodes CASSKPGTSGPSYEQYF.

This chain uses TRBV10-3 with TRBJ2-5, with D possibly being TRBD2 (6 bases). The CDR3 consists of 13 residues. Trimming took 2 bases from V and 5 from J, leaving 9 bases between them. The germline V gene has CDR1 ENHRY and CDR2 SYGVKD. The DNA of the CDR3 is TGTGCCATCAGTGAGGGAGGGCCCGAGACCCAGTACTTC. Its translation: CAISEGGPETQYF.

This chain joins TRBV4-3 and TRBJ2-1; D gene uncertain. Trimming shortened V by 4 bases and J by 0 bases, and 4 bases separated the two germline ends. The CDR3 loop spans 13 amino acids. Germline CDR1 reads LGHNA; CDR2 reads YSLEER. The CDR3 reads CASSLSSYNEQFF. DNA of the CDR3: TGCGCCAGCAGCCTAAGCTCCTACAATGAGCAGTTCTTC.

The genes are TRBV5-4 and TRBJ2-1; D unresolved. V lost 5 bases and J lost 7, with 13 bases in between. Germline V CDR1 and CDR2: SGHNT, YYREEE (reference sequence). The CDR3 length is 13 residues. CDR3 residues: CASSIKLENEQFF. In nucleotides, the CDR3 is TGTGCCAGCAGTATTAAGCTGGAGAATGAGCAGTTCTTC.

The rearrangement links TRBV7-2 to TRBJ2-1; D unclear. CDR1 and CDR2 from the germline V gene are SGHTA and FQGNSA. Trimming shortened V by 5 bases and J by 4 bases, and 3 bases separated the two germline ends. The CDR3 totals 11 residues. The CDR3: CASSPYNEQFF. The CDR3 bases are TGTGCCAGCAGCCCGTACAATGAGCAGTTCTTC.

This rearrangement joins TRBV19 to TRBJ2-5, with D tentatively TRBD2 (6 bases). V was cut by 6 bases and J by 8 bases, with 22 bases left in between. Per germline, CDR1 LNHDA and CDR2 SQIVND (reference sequence). CDR3 length: 15 amino acids. The CDR3 sequence is CASRAPGTGVGTQYF. The CDR3 DNA is TGTGCCAGTAGAGCTCCCGGGACGGGGGTCGGTACCCAGTACTTC.